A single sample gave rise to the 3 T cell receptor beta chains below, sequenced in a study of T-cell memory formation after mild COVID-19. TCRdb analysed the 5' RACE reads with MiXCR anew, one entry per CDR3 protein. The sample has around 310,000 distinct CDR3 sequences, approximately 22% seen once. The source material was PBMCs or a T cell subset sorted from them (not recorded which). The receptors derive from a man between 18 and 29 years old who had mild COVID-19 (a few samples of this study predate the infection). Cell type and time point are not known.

The CDR3 nucleotides read TGTGCCAGCAAGGACAGGGGGGAATACAATGAGCAGTTCTTC. Translated, it gives CASKDRGEYNEQFF. The rearrangement joins TRBV27 to TRBJ2-1, with TRBD1 matching 10 bases. The length of the CDR3 is 14 residues. The J segment lost 4 bases and the V segment lost 7 bases, leaving 4 bases of the junction unmatched. The germline gives CDR1 MNHEY, CDR2 SMNVEV (reference sequence).

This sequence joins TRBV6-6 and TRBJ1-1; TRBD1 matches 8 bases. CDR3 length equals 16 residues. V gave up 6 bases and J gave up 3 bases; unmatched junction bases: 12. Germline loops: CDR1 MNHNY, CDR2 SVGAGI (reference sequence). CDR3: CASSSSGQGAHTEAFF. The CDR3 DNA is TGTGCCAGCAGCTCCTCGGGCCAGGGGGCTCACACTGAAGCTTTCTTT.

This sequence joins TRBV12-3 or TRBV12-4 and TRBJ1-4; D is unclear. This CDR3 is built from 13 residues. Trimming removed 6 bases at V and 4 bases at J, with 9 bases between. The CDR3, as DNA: TGTGCCAGCAGGGTCCGCTTTAATGAAAAACTGTTTTTT. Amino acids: CASRVRFNEKLFF.